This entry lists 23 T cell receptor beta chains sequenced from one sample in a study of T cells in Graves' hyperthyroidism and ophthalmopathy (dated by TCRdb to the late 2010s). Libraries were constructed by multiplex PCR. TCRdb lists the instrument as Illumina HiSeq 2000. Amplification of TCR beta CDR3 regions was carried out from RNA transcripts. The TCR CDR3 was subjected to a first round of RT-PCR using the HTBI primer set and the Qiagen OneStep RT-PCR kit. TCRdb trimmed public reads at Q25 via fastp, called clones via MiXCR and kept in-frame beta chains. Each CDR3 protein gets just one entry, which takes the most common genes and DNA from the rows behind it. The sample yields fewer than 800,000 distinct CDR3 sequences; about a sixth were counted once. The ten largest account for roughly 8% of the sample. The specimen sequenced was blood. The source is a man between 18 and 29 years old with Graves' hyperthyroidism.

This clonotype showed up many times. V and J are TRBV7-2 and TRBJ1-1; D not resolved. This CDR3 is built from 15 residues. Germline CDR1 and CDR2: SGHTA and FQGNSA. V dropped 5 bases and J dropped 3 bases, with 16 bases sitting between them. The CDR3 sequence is CASSPVRRVDTEAFF. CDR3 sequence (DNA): TGTGCCAGCAGCCCGGTAAGAAGGGTGGACACTGAAGCTTTCTTT.

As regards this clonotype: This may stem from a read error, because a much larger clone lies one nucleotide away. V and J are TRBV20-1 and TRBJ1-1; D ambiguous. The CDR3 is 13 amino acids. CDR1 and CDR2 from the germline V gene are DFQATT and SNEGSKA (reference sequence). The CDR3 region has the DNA TGCAGTGCTACCTCCCCGGGGAACGCTGAAGCTCTCTTT. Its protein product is CSATSPGNAEALF.

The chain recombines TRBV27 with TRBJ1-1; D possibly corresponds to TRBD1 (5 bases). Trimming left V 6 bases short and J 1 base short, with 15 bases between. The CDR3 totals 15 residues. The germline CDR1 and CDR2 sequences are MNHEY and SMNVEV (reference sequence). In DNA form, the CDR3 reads TGTGCCAGCAGACGACCCGGGGCTGGGAACACTGAAGCTTTCTTT. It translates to CASRRPGAGNTEAFF.

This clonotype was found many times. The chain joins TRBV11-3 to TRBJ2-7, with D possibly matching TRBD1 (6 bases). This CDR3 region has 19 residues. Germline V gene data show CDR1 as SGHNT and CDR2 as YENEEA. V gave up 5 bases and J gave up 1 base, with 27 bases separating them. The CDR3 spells CASSPHGEVWGRKSYEQYF. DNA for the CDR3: TGTGCCAGCAGCCCTCACGGAGAGGTGTGGGGGCGCAAGTCCTACGAGCAGTACTTC.

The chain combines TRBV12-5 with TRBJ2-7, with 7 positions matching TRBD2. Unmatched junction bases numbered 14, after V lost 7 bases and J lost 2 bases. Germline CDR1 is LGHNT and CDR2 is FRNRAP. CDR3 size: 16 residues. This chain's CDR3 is CASALVPGGGTYEQYF. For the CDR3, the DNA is TGTGCTAGTGCCCTGGTCCCTGGGGGGGGGACCTACGAGCAGTACTTC.

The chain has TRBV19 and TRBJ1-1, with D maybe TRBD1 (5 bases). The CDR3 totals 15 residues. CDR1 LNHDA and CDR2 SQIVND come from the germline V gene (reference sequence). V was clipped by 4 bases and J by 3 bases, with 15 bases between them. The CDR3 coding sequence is TGTGCCAGTAGTACCTTCGGGACGGTTGACACTGAAGCTTTCTTT. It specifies CASSTFGTVDTEAFF.

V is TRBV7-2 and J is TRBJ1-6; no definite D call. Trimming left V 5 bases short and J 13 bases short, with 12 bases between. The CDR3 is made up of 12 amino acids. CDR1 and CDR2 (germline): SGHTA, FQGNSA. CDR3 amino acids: CASSPGRGPLHF. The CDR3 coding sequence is TGTGCCAGCAGCCCGGGCCGGGGTCCCCTCCACTTT. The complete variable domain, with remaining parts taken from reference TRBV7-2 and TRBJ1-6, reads GAGVSQSPSNKVTEKGKDVELRCDPISGHTALYWYRQSLGQGLEFLIYFQGNSAPDKSGLPSDRFSAERTGGSVSTLTIQRTQQEDSAVYLCASSPGRGPLHFGNGTRLTVT.

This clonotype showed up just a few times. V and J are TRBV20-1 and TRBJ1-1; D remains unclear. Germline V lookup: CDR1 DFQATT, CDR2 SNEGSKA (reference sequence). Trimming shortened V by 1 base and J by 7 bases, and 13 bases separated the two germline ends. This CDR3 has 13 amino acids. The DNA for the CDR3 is TGCAGTGCTAGAGTTGGGGAGGACTTTGAAGCTTTCTTT. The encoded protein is CSARVGEDFEAFF.

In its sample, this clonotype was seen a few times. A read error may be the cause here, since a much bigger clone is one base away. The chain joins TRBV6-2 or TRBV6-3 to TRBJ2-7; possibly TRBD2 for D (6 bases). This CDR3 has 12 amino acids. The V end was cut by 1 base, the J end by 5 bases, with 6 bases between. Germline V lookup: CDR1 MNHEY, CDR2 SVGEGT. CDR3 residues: CASSYWRDEQYF. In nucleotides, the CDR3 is TGTGCCAGCAGTTACTGGAGGGACGAGCAGTACTTC.

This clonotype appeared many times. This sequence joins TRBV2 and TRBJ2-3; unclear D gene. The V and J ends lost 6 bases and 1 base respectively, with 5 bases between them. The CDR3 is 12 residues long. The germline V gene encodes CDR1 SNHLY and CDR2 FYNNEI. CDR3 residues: CASRLGTDTQYF. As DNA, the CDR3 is TGTGCCAGCAGACTGGGCACAGATACGCAGTATTTT.

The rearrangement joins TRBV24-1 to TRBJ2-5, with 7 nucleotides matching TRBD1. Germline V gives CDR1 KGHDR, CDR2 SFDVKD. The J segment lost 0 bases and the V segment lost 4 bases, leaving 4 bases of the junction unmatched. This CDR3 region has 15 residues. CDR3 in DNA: TGTGCCACCAGTGAAACAGGGGAGTACCAAGAGACCCAGTACTTC. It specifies CATSETGEYQETQYF.

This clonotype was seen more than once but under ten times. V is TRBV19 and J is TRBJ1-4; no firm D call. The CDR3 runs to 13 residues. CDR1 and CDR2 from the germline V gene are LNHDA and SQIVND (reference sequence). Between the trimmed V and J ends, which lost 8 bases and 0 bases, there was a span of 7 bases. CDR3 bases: TGTGCCAGTTCCCATGCAACTAATGAAAAACTGTTTTTT. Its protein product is CASSHATNEKLFF.

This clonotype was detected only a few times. DNA for the CDR3: TGTGCCAGCAGCCGTACCAGACTAGCGGGACTTTACAATGAGCAGTTCTTC. It yields the protein CASSRTRLAGLYNEQFF. The chain recombines TRBV7-2 with TRBJ2-1; 11 bases align to TRBD2. With V trimmed by 5 bases and J by 4 bases, 10 bases remained unmatched. Germline V gene lookup returns CDR1 SGHTA and CDR2 FQGNSA. The CDR3 runs to 17 residues. Combining the CDR3 with reference TRBV7-2 and TRBJ2-1 gives the whole variable domain GAGVSQSPSNKVTEKGKDVELRCDPISGHTALYWYRQSLGQGLEFLIYFQGNSAPDKSGLPSDRFSAERTGGSVSTLTIQRTQQEDSAVYLCASSRTRLAGLYNEQFFGPGTRLTVL.

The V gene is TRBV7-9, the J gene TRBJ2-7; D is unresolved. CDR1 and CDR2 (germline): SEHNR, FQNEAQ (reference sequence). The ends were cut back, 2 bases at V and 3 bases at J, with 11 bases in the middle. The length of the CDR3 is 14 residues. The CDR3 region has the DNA TGTGCCAGCAGCTTATCCCCCGTAGTCTACGAGCAGTACTTC. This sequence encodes CASSLSPVVYEQYF.

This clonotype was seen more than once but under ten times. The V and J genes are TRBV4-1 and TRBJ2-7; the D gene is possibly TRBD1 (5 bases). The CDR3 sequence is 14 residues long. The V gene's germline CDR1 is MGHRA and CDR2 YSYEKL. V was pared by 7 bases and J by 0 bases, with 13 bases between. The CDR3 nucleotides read TGCGCCAGCACGCCAGGGCCACTCTCCTACGAGCAGTACTTC. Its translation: CASTPGPLSYEQYF.

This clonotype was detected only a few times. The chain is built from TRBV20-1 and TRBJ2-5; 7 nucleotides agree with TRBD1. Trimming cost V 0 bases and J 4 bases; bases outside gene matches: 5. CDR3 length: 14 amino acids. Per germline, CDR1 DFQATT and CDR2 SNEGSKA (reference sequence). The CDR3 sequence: CSARDTGVGETQYF. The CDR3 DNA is TGCAGTGCTAGAGATACAGGGGTGGGAGAGACCCAGTACTTC.

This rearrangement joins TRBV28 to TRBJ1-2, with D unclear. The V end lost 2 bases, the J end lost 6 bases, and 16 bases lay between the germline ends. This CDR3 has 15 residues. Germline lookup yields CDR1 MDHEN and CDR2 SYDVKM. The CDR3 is CASSLQVNQVHGYTF. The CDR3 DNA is TGTGCCAGCAGTTTACAGGTCAATCAGGTCCATGGCTACACCTTC.

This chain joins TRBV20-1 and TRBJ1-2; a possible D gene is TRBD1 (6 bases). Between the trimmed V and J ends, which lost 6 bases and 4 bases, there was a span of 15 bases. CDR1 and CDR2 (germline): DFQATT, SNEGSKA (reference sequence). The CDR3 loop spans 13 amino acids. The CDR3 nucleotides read TGCAGTGCGTCAGGCAGGGGAACCTATGGCTACACCTTC. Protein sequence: CSASGRGTYGYTF.

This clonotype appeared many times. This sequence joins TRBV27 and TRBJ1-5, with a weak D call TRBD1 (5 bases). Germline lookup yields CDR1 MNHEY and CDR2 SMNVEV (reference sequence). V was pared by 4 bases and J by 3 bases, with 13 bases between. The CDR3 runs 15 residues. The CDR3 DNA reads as TGTGCCAGCAGTTCGTCCGGGACCCACAATCAGCCCCAGCATTTT. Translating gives CASSSSGTHNQPQHF.

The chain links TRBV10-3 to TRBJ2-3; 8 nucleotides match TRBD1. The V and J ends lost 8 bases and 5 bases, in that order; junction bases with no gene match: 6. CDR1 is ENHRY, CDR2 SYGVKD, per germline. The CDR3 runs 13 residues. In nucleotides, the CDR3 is TGTGCCATCTCACAGGGGGAAGAAGATACGCAGTATTTT. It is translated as CAISQGEEDTQYF.

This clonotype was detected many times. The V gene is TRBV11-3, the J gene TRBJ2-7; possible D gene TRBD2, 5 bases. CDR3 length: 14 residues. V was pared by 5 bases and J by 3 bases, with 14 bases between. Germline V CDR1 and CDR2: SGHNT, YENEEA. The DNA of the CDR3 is TGTGCCAGCAGCCGGGGAGCTTTCTACTACGAGCAGTACTTC. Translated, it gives CASSRGAFYYEQYF.

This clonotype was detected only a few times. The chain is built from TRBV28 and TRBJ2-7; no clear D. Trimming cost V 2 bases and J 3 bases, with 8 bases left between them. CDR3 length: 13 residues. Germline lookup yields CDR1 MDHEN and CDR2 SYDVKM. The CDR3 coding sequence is TGTGCCAGCAGTTTAATGGGATACTACGAGCAGTACTTC. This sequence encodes CASSLMGYYEQYF.

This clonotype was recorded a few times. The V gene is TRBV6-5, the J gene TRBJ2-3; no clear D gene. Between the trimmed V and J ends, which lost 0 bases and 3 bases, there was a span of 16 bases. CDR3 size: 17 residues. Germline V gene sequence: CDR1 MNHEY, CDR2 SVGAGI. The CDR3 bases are TGTGCCAGCAGTTACTCCTCGGGCGAGCTTTGGACAGATACGCAGTATTTT. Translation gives CASSYSSGELWTDTQYF.